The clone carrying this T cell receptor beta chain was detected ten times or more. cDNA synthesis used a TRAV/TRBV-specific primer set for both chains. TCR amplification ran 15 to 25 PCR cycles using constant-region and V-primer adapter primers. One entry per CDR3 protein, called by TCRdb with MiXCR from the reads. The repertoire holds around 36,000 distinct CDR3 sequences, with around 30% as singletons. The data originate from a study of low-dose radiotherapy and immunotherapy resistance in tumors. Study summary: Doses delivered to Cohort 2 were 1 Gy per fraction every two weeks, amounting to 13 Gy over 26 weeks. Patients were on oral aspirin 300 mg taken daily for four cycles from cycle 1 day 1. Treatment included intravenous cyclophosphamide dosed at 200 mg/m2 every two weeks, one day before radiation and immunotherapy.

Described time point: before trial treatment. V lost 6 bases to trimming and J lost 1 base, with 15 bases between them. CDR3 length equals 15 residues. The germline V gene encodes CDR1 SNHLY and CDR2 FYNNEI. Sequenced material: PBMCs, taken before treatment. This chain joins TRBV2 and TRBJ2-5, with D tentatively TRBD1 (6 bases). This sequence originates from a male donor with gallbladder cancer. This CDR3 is CASSRQALVQETQYF. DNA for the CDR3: TGTGCCAGCAGCCGACAGGCCTTGGTCCAAGAGACCCAGTACTTC.